The rows below give T cell receptor beta chains drawn from one sample of a study of regulatory T cells in long-lasting Graves disease. TCRdb reanalysed the multiplex PCR reads using MiXCR and keeps one entry per CDR3 protein. The sample has 550,000 or so distinct CDR3 sequences; more than 10% are singletons. A further study also used this sample, focusing on T cells in Graves' hyperthyroidism and ophthalmopathy.

The material sequenced was peripheral blood mononuclear cells (PBMCs), taken at new diagnosis, from a patient treated with antithyroid drugs. The receptors derive from a woman in her twenties or thirties with Graves disease. The CDR3 runs from the conserved cysteine through the conserved F or W. The order of the fields is clone size, V gene, J gene, D gene, CDR3 DNA, CDR3 protein. A D gene is named only where the DNA matches it firmly. For some rows the clone size is stated as once, few or many, or as a class when expanded; others skip it.

>few|TRBV5-4|TRBJ2-5|.
TGTGCCAGCAGCTTGTGGGGCTCAGGGACCCAGTACTTC
CASSLWGSGTQYF
>.|TRBV2|TRBJ2-1|TRBD2
TGTGCCAGCAGGATTAATAGCGGGAGGGGTAATGAGCAGTTCTTC
CASRINSGRGNEQFF
>many|TRBV29-1|TRBJ2-7|.
TGCAGCGTTCTGAGCGCTACCTACGAGCAGTACTTC
CSVLSATYEQYF
>many|TRBV20-1|TRBJ1-1|.
TGCAGTGCTATCGACTCCCGTCGTTTTGCTGAAGCTTTCTTT
CSAIDSRRFAEAFF
>many|TRBV6-1|TRBJ1-4|.
TGTGCCAGCAGTGAATATGCAGGGACACTAGCAACTAATGAAAAACTGTTTTTT
CASSEYAGTLATNEKLFF
>many|TRBV12-3/TRBV12-4|TRBJ1-5|.
TGTGCCAGCAGTTTAGTTGCTCAGCCCCAGCATTTT
CASSLVAQPQHF
>few|TRBV6-1|TRBJ2-1|.
TGTGCCAGCTCCAAGGGTCTTCAACGGGAGCAGTTCTTC
CASSKGLQREQFF
>.|TRBV7-9|TRBJ1-1|.
TGTGCCAGCAGCCCTGTGGGTGGGAACACTGAAGCTTTCTTT
CASSPVGGNTEAFF
>.|TRBV14|TRBJ2-2|.
TGTGCCAGCAGAGAGACGAACACCGGGGAGCTGTTTTTT
CASRETNTGELFF
>.|TRBV7-9|TRBJ2-1|.
TGTGCCAGCCGTTCGACTCACCCTTACAATGAGCAGTTCTTC
CASRSTHPYNEQFF
>many|TRBV6-1|TRBJ1-1|TRBD1
TGTGCCAGCATTGACAGGGTCGGCAACACTGAAGCTTTCTTT
CASIDRVGNTEAFF
>.|TRBV18|TRBJ1-3|.
TGTGCCAGCTCACCACCTCCCGGGGGCTCTGGAAACACCATATATTTT
CASSPPPGGSGNTIYF
>.|TRBV19|TRBJ1-5|.
TGTGCCAGTAGCCGCCTGGGGGGAGATCAGCCCCAGCATTTT
CASSRLGGDQPQHF
>.|TRBV6-5|TRBJ2-1|.
TGTGCCAGCAGTTACTCGGAGGTGGTGCCCTACAATGAGCGGTTCTTC
CASSYSEVVPYNERFF
>many|TRBV5-6|TRBJ2-5|.
TGTGCCAGCAGCTTGCTTGGGTACTCCCAAGAGACCCAGTACTTC
CASSLLGYSQETQYF
>.|TRBV18|TRBJ1-2|.
TGTGCCAGCGAGGAGTCGTCTTGGGGGCCATCCCTTGGCTACACCTTC
CASEESSWGPSLGYTF
>.|TRBV11-2|TRBJ2-1|TRBD2
TGTGCCAGCAGCTTAACCCCCCTAGCGGGAGAGGGTGAGCAGTTCTTC
CASSLTPLAGEGEQFF
>.|TRBV6-5|TRBJ2-2|.
TGTGCCAGCAGTCTACTCCTCCCTCCCGGGACACCGACTTGGACCGGGGAGCTGTTTTTT
CASSLLLPPGTPTWTGELFF
>many|TRBV7-9|TRBJ1-4|.
TGTGCCAGCAGCTTAGCCCCAGGCGAGGAAAAACTGTTTTTT
CASSLAPGEEKLFF
>.|TRBV5-5|TRBJ2-7|TRBD1
TGTGCCAGCAGCTTGTCGGGACAGGGGATCGGGCAGTACTTC
CASSLSGQGIGQYF
>many|TRBV2|TRBJ2-4|.
TGTGCCAGCGAGTTTTCTGGGCACATTCAGTACTTC
CASEFSGHIQYF
>many|TRBV12-3/TRBV12-4|TRBJ2-1|.
TGTGCCAGCAGTTCTGGCGCCCTACAGGGATATGAGCAGTTCTTC
CASSSGALQGYEQFF
>many|TRBV5-1|TRBJ1-1|.
TGCGACAGCAGCTTTATCGGGGCTAACACTGAAGCTTTCTTT
CDSSFIGANTEAFF
>many|TRBV5-1|TRBJ2-3|.
TGTGCCAGCAGCTTAGTTTCGGGGTCGACAGATACGCAGTATTTT
CASSLVSGSTDTQYF
>many|TRBV27|TRBJ1-1|.
TGTGCCAGCAGTGATAACAGGGCTGAAGCTTTCTTT
CASSDNRAEAFF
>few|TRBV20-1|TRBJ1-2|.
TGCAGTGCTAGAGACCCACTAGTCACGGGACATAGCTATGGCTACACCTTC
CSARDPLVTGHSYGYTF
>few|TRBV29-1|TRBJ2-2|TRBD2
TGCAGCGTTATAGCGGGTTTTATTACCGGGGAGCTGTTTTTT
CSVIAGFITGELFF
>.|TRBV7-9|TRBJ2-1|.
TGTGCCACCGAAAGACGGCAAGGGGGCAATGAGCAGTTCTTC
CATERRQGGNEQFF
>many|TRBV5-1|TRBJ2-1|.
TGCGCCAGCAGCTTTCAGCGGGCCAATGAGCAGTTCTTC
CASSFQRANEQFF
>.|TRBV7-3|TRBJ2-7|.
TGTGCCAGCAGCCCTGGGTCACCGGGCCACTACGAGCAGTACTTC
CASSPGSPGHYEQYF
>few|TRBV28|TRBJ2-7|.
TGTGCCAGCAGTTTAAGGGACCGGCCCACTCGAAGCTTC
CASSLRDRPTRSF
>many|TRBV2|TRBJ1-1|TRBD1
TGTGCCAGCGGGACAGGGCGTGCTGAAGCTTTCTTT
CASGTGRAEAFF